This TCR beta chain was observed in a study of T-cell memory formation after mild COVID-19. For the study at large: Clusters of TCRs were largely donor specific. The study's findings and limits: Pre-infection memory carried some responding clones, suggesting that cross-reactive memory joined. While clones contracting from day 15 to 85 were balanced between CD4 and CD8, later expanders leaned CD4+.

Germline lookup yields CDR1 SGHTA and CDR2 FQGNSA. There are 12 residues in the CDR3. V was pared by 5 bases and J by 6 bases, with 9 bases between. This clonotype has ten or more counts. Its antigen is still unknown. Libraries for TCRalpha and TCRbeta carried sample barcodes and unique molecular identifiers via 5'RACE. TCRdb re-called the 5' RACE reads with MiXCR, one entry per CDR3 protein. The sample has fewer than 40,000 distinct CDR3 sequences, approximately 8.3% seen once. This TCR was sampled from a man aged 18 to 29 who had mild COVID-19 (a few samples of this study predate the infection). Cell type and time point are not known. The chain links TRBV7-2 to TRBJ2-3; D gene unclear. The sequencing input was PBMCs or a T cell subset sorted from them (not recorded which). In DNA form, the CDR3 reads TGTGCCAGCAGCCCAACGTTGGATACGCAGTATTTT. This codes for CASSPTLDTQYF.